These 2 T cell receptor beta chains were all obtained from the same sample, sequenced in a study of shared clonotypes between healthy human individuals. Naive-designated CD8 cells lacked CD45RO, were positively enriched for CCR7, and omitted terminally differentiated effector memory CD45RA+ cells. The assay was immunoSEQ multiplex PCR, and TCRdb's table has in-frame clones only and misses some. Of about 2 million clones in the sample, less than 95% were seen once. Sequencing was done on a sample of naive CD8+ T cells sorted from blood. These receptors were collected from a man between 18 and 29 years old in good health.

The rearrangement uses TRBV4-3 and TRBJ2-5, with D possibly being TRBD1 (6 bases). The CDR3 covers 13 residues. With 0 bases removed from V and 7 bases from J, the gap between germline ends came to 9 bases. CDR1 is LGHNA and CDR2 is YSLEER in the germline V gene. As DNA, the CDR3 is TGCGCCAGCAGCCAAGATACAGGGACGACCCAGTACTTC. Translation gives CASSQDTGTTQYF.

This clone was seen only once. The V gene is TRBV29-1, the J gene TRBJ1-1, with D hard to call. V dropped 7 bases and J dropped 0 bases, with 15 bases sitting between them. CDR1 is SQVTM, CDR2 ANQGSEA, per germline. The CDR3 has 14 residues. The CDR3 DNA sequence: TGCAGCGGGACCCAGGATCCCATGAACACTGAAGCTTTCTTT. Residues: CSGTQDPMNTEAFF.